The 10 T cell receptor beta chains below were found in one sample sequenced in a study of molecular identifiers for immune sequencing clone quantification. TCRdb reanalysed the PCR reads using MiXCR and keeps one entry per CDR3 protein. The sample lists hundreds of thousands of distinct CDR3 sequences, around 20% occurring once. The source material was naive CD8+ T cells from blood, with Jurkat cell RNA spiked in. Subset in this sample: FACS-sorted CD8+CD4-CCR7+CD45RA+ naive T cells. The receptors stem from a human donor in good health. Some libraries in this study had Jurkat cell RNA spiked in.

A note on this clonotype: This may be a read error, as it is one base from a much larger clone. The chain employs TRBV5-4 and TRBJ1-1; TRBD1 matches 7 bases. Trimming took 1 base from V and 6 from J; bases not matched to a gene: 6. The germline gives CDR1 SGHNT, CDR2 YYREEE (reference sequence). This CDR3 has 14 amino acids. The CDR3 nucleotides read TGTGCCAGCAGCTTGCCGACAGGGTGCTCTGAAGCTTTCTTT. Its translation is CASSLPTGCSEAFF.

Many counts were recorded for this clonotype. CDR3 sequence reads: CASSPRTSGRVVQYF. In DNA form, the CDR3 reads TGTGCCAGCAGCCCACGGACTAGCGGGAGGGTTGTGCAGTATTTT. The rearrangement joins TRBV13 to TRBJ2-3; TRBD2 matches 15 bases. The trim removed 5 bases at V and 11 bases at J, leaving 8 bases unmatched. The CDR3 is made up of 15 amino acids. Germline CDR1 and CDR2: PRHDT and FYEKMQ (reference sequence).

This clonotype was picked up many times. The V gene is TRBV6-6, the J gene TRBJ1-1; D not resolved. V shed 5 bases and J shed 5 bases, with 15 bases lying between them. The germline CDR1 and CDR2 sequences are MNHNY and SVGAGI (reference sequence). This CDR3 has 14 amino acids. The CDR3: CASSPPRASTEAFF. The CDR3 DNA is TGTGCCAGCAGTCCCCCACGCGCGAGTACTGAAGCTTTCTTT.

This chain links TRBV13 with TRBJ2-1; TRBD2 matches 9 bases. The CDR3 runs to 16 residues. J was trimmed by 0 bases and V by 3 bases; bases with no gene match: 3. Germline CDR1 is PRHDT and CDR2 is FYEKMQ (reference sequence). The CDR3 is CASSLFSGSSYNEQFF. The DNA of the CDR3 is TGTGCCAGCAGCTTGTTTAGCGGGAGCTCCTACAATGAGCAGTTCTTC.

The sample holds many counts of this clonotype. The chain has TRBV6-5 and TRBJ1-2; D gene ambiguous. CDR3 length: 14 amino acids. CDR1 MNHEY and CDR2 SVGAGI come from the germline V gene. Between the trimmed V and J ends, which lost 2 bases and 3 bases, there was a span of 10 bases. The CDR3: CASSYSVSYYGYTF. The CDR3 nucleotides are TGTGCCAGCAGTTACAGTGTCAGCTACTATGGCTACACCTTC.

This clonotype has at least ten counts. The gene calls are TRBV20-1 and TRBJ2-7; tentative D call: TRBD1 (5 bases). In germline, CDR1 is DFQATT, CDR2 SNEGSKA (reference sequence). The length of the CDR3 is 12 residues. Trimming took 4 bases from V and 5 from J, leaving 12 bases between them. CDR3: CSANFWGHEQYF. CDR3 bases: TGCAGTGCTAACTTCTGGGGCCACGAGCAGTACTTC.

This clonotype was seen only a few times. The chain combines TRBV19 with TRBJ1-5; no firm D call. Germline values: CDR1 LNHDA, CDR2 SQIVND (reference sequence). The CDR3 consists of 16 residues. V was clipped by 1 base and J by 5 bases, with 15 bases between them. CDR3 DNA: TGTGCCAGTAGTATAGTATGGATCAGGCGCGATCAGCCCCAGCATTTT. Its protein is CASSIVWIRRDQPQHF.

This clonotype was found many times. V usage is TRBV4-1 and J usage is TRBJ2-6; D gene ambiguous. Trimming left V 0 bases short and J 0 bases short, with 15 bases between. The germline V gene encodes CDR1 MGHRA and CDR2 YSYEKL. The length of the CDR3 is 19 residues. The CDR3 loop reads CASSQDPAVTSSGANVLTF. CDR3 in DNA: TGCGCCAGCAGCCAAGATCCGGCGGTCACCTCCTCTGGGGCCAACGTCCTGACTTTC.

This clonotype was seen at least ten times. J is TRBJ2-7 and V is TRBV19, with 7 nucleotides matching TRBD2. This CDR3 spans 12 amino acids. V was pared by 9 bases and J by 5 bases, with 7 bases of the junction left unmatched. Looked up from germline, CDR1 is LNHDA and CDR2 is SQIVND (reference sequence). The CDR3 protein is CARPRGVDEQYF. CDR3 bases: TGTGCCAGACCCCGGGGGGTGGACGAGCAGTACTTC.

This clonotype appeared a few times. This may be a read error, as it is one base from a much larger clone. The chain couples TRBV7-2 to TRBJ2-3; 9 nucleotides align to TRBD2. The CDR3 loop spans 12 amino acids. The germline V gene encodes CDR1 SGHTA and CDR2 FQGNSA. Trimming took 5 bases from V and 10 from J; bases not matched to a gene: 4. CDR3: CASSPSGVAQYF. The CDR3 nucleotides are TGTGCCAGCAGCCCTAGCGGGGTAGCGCAGTATTTT.